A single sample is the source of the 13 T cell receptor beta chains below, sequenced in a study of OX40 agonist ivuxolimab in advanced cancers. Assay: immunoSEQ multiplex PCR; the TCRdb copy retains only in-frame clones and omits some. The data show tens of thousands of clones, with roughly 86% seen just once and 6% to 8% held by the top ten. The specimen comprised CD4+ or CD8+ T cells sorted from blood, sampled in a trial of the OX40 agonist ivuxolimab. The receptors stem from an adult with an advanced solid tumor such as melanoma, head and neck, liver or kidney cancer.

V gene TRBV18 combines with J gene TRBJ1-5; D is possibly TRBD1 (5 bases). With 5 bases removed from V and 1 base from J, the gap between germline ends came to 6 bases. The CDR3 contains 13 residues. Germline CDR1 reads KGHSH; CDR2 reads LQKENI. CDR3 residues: CASSGGSNQPQHF. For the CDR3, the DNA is TGTGCCAGCTCAGGGGGGAGCAATCAGCCCCAGCATTTT.

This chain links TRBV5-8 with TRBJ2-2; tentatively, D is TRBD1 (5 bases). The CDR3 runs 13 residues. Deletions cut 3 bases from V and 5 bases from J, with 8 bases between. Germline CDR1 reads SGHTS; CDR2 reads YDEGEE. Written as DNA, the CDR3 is TGTGCCAGCAGCTCGGACACAACCGGGGAGCTGTTTTTT. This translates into CASSSDTTGELFF.

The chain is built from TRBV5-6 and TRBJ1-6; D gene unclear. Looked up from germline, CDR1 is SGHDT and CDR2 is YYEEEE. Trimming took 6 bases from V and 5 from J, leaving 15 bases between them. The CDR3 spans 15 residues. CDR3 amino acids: CASTSWSRDNSPLHF. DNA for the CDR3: TGTGCCAGCACCTCCTGGAGCAGAGATAATTCACCCCTCCACTTT.

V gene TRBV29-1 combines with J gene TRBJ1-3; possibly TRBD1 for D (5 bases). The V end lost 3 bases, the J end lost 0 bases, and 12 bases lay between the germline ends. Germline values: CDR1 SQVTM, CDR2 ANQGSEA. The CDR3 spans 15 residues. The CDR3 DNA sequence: TGCAGCGTTGATGGGGCCGAGAGCTCTGGAAACACCATATATTTT. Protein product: CSVDGAESSGNTIYF.

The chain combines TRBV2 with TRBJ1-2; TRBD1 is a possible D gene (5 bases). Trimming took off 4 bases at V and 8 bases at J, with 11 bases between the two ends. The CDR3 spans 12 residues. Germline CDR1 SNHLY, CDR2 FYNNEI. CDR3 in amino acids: CASSAGGGGYTF. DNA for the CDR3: TGTGCCAGCAGTGCCGGGGGGGGAGGCTACACCTTC.

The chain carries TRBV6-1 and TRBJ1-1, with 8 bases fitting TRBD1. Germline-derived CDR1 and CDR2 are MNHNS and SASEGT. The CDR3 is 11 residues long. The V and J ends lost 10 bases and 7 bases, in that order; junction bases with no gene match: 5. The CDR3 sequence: CATRTGREAFF. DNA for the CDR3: TGTGCCACCAGGACAGGGCGTGAAGCTTTCTTT.

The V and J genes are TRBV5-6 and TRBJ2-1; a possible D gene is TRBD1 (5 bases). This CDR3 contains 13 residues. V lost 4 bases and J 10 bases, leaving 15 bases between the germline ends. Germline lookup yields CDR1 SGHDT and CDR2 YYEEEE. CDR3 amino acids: CASSRQDRGEQFF. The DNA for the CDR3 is TGTGCCAGCAGCCGCCAGGATAGGGGAGAGCAGTTCTTC.

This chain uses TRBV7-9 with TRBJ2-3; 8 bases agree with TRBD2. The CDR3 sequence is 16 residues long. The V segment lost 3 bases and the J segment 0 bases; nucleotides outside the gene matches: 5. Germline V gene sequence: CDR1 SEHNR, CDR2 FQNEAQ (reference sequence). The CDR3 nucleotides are TGTGCCAGCAGCTTTTTGACGGGAGGGAGCACAGATACGCAGTATTTT. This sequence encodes CASSFLTGGSTDTQYF.

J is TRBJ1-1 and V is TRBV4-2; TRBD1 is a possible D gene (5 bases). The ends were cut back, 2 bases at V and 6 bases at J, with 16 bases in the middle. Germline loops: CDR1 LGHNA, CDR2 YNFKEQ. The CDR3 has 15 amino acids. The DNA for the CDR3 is TGTGCCAGCAGCCAAAAATCGCCAGGGTTCGCTGAAGCTTTCTTT. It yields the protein CASSQKSPGFAEAFF.

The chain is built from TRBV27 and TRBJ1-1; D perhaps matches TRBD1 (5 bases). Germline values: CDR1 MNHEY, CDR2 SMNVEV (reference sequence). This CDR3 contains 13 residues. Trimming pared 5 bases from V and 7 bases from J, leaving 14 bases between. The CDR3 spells CASSIGRGSEAFF. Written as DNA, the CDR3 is TGTGCCAGCAGTATAGGACGGGGCAGTGAAGCTTTCTTT.

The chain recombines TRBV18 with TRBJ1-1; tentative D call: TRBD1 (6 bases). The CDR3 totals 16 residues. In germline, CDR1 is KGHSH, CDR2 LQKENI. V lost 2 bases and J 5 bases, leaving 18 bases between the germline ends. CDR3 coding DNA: TGTGCCAGCTCACCAGAAATTCCCGGGACAAAAACTGAAGCTTTCTTT. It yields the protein CASSPEIPGTKTEAFF.

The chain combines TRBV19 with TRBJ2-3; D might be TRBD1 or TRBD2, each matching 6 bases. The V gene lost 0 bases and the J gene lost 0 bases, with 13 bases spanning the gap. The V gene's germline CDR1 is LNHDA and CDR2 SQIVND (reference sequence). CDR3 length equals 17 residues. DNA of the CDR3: TGTGCCAGTAGTATAGATAGCAGGGGACTGAGCACAGATACGCAGTATTTT. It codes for CASSIDSRGLSTDTQYF.

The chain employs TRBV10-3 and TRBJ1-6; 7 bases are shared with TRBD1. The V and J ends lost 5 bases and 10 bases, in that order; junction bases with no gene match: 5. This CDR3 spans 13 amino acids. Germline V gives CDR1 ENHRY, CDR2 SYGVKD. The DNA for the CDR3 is TGTGCCATCAGTACAGGGGTCGGATCACCCCTCCACTTT. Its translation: CAISTGVGSPLHF.